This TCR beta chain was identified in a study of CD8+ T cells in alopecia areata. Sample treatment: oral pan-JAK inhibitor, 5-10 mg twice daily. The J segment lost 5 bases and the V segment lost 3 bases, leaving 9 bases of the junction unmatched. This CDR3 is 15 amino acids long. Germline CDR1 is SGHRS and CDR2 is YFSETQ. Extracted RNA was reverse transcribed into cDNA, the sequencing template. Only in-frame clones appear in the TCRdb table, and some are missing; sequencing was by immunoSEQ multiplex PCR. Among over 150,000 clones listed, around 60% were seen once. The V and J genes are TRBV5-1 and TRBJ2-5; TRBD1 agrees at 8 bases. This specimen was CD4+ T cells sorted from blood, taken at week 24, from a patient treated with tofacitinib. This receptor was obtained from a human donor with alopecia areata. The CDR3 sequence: CASSSMTGVRETQYF. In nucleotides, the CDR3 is TGCGCCAGCAGCTCGATGACAGGGGTTAGGGAGACCCAGTACTTC.